The 31 T cell receptor beta chains below come from one sample, sequenced in a study of blood T cell repertoires in COVID-19. Repertoires were generated with immunoSEQ multiplex PCR, while TCRdb's copy carries only in-frame clones and drops some. The sample has roughly 250,000 clones, about 88% seen once. Sequencing used PBMCs or T cells enriched from blood (not recorded which). These receptors came from a woman aged 50 to 65 who had recovered from COVID-19.

This rearrangement joins TRBV10-3 to TRBJ2-4; D is undetermined. CDR1 ENHRY and CDR2 SYGVKD come from the germline V gene. The CDR3 totals 14 residues. The V and J ends lost 0 bases and 3 bases respectively, with 6 bases between them. CDR3 DNA sequence: TGTGCCATCAGTGAGTCCCAGGACAAAAACATTCAGTACTTC. Encoded protein: CAISESQDKNIQYF.

The V call is TRBV9, the J call TRBJ2-7, with 9 bases aligning to TRBD1. The CDR3 consists of 15 residues. CDR1 is SGDLS, CDR2 YYNGEE, per germline. V was pared by 2 bases and J by 3 bases, with 6 bases of the junction left unmatched. CDR3 nucleotide sequence: TGTGCCAGCAGCGTCTCCGGGACAGGGTTCTACGAGCAGTACTTC. This encodes CASSVSGTGFYEQYF.

This rearrangement joins TRBV4-2 to TRBJ1-1, with a possible D match to TRBD1 (5 bases). The CDR3 sequence is 12 residues long. Germline V CDR1 and CDR2: LGHNA, YNFKEQ. With 6 bases removed from V and 5 bases from J, the gap between germline ends came to 10 bases. CDR3 protein: CASRTVETEAFF. In DNA form, the CDR3 reads TGTGCCAGCAGGACAGTTGAGACTGAAGCTTTCTTT.

The rearrangement links TRBV27 to TRBJ1-4; possible D gene TRBD1, 5 bases. Per the germline V gene, CDR1 is MNHEY and CDR2 is SMNVEV (reference sequence). The CDR3 covers 20 residues. Trimming removed 2 bases from V and 0 bases from J, with 22 bases in between. The CDR3 loop reads CASSLRSGRVVSTTNEKLFF. CDR3 nucleotides: TGTGCCAGCAGTTTAAGGTCCGGCAGGGTCGTAAGCACAACTAATGAAAAACTGTTTTTT.

The V gene is TRBV18, the J gene TRBJ2-1, with 7 bases identical to TRBD2. This CDR3 spans 16 amino acids. After removal of 2 bases from V and 3 bases from J, the junction contained 7 bases not matched to a gene. Germline CDR1 and CDR2: KGHSH and LQKENI. The CDR3 protein is CASSPGTGGSYNEQFF. CDR3 sequence (DNA): TGTGCCAGCTCACCAGGGACTGGCGGGAGCTACAATGAGCAGTTCTTC.

V gene TRBV19 combines with J gene TRBJ1-2, with 8 bases lining up with TRBD1. Germline V CDR1 and CDR2: LNHDA, SQIVND (reference sequence). CDR3 length equals 12 residues. V trimming: 9 bases; J trimming: 7 bases; junction bases outside the gene matches: 7. The CDR3 reads CASLDRGSGYTF. Here the CDR3 DNA reads TGTGCCAGCCTTGACAGGGGAAGTGGCTACACCTTC.

The V gene is TRBV30, the J gene TRBJ2-7; D unclear. This CDR3 has 16 amino acids. The germline V gene has CDR1 GTSNPN and CDR2 SVGIG (reference sequence). The V end was cut by 0 bases, the J end by 1 base, with 16 bases between. The CDR3 bases are TGTGCCTGGAGTGTGAAGGCTGGGCGCTTGTCCTACGAGCAGTACTTC. It encodes CAWSVKAGRLSYEQYF.

V gene TRBV3-1 (or the pseudogene TRBV3-2) combines with J gene TRBJ2-7; 10 bases line up with TRBD2. CDR1 and CDR2 from the germline V gene are LGHDT and YNNKEL (reference sequence). Trimming removed 4 bases from V and 4 bases from J; junction bases left unmatched: 16. There are 18 residues in the CDR3. CDR3 protein: CASSLRTSGSSNQYEQYF. CDR3 nucleotide sequence: TGTGCCAGCAGCCTTCGGACTAGCGGATCCTCTAACCAATACGAGCAGTACTTC.

On this clone: This sample includes further DNA sequences coding for the same CDR3. V gene TRBV3-1 (or the pseudogene TRBV3-2) combines with J gene TRBJ2-3, with D unclear. The CDR3 runs to 12 residues. Germline CDR1 LGHDT, CDR2 YNNKEL (reference sequence). V was pared by 3 bases and J by 4 bases, with 5 bases between. Here the CDR3 DNA reads TGTGCCAGCAGCCAGGCGGCAGATACGCAGTATTTT. It codes for CASSQAADTQYF.

The rearrangement uses TRBV18 and TRBJ2-1; 10 nucleotides line up with TRBD2. J lost 9 bases, V lost 4 bases, and 9 bases had no gene match. CDR3 length: 15 amino acids. CDR1 is KGHSH, CDR2 LQKENI, per germline. CDR3 amino acids: CASSRGTSAMSEQFF. CDR3 coding DNA: TGTGCCAGCTCACGTGGGACTAGCGCGATGAGTGAGCAGTTCTTC.

The genes are TRBV20-1 and TRBJ1-2; the match to TRBD1 covers 7 bases. The germline gives CDR1 DFQATT, CDR2 SNEGSKA (reference sequence). This CDR3 comprises 11 residues. Trimming took 7 bases from V and 7 from J; bases not matched to a gene: 6. The CDR3 sequence is CSGTTGTGYTF. In DNA form, the CDR3 reads TGCAGTGGCACGACAGGGACTGGCTACACCTTC.

This clone has more than one count but fewer than ten. The chain's CDR3 is CAARMTEGTYEQYF. The CDR3 DNA reads as TGTGCCGCACGAATGACCGAGGGAACCTACGAGCAGTACTTC. The chain uses TRBV6-5 and TRBJ2-7; perhaps TRBD2 as D (5 bases). In germline, CDR1 is MNHEY, CDR2 SVGAGI. The CDR3 runs 14 residues. Trimming pared 11 bases from V and 2 bases from J, leaving 19 bases between.

This chain uses TRBV11-2 with TRBJ2-2; maybe TRBD2 (6 bases). Trimming cost V 0 bases and J 6 bases, with 8 bases left between them. CDR1 SGHAT and CDR2 FQNNGV come from the germline V gene. The CDR3 covers 14 residues. CDR3: CASSLDRLAGELFF. The DNA for the CDR3 is TGTGCCAGCAGCTTAGATCGACTAGCCGGGGAGCTGTTTTTT.

The rearrangement uses TRBV19 and TRBJ2-7; D possibly corresponds to TRBD2 (5 bases). V was cut by 5 bases and J by 2 bases, with 10 bases left in between. Germline V gene lookup returns CDR1 LNHDA and CDR2 SQIVND (reference sequence). CDR3 length: 13 amino acids. For the CDR3, the DNA is TGTGCCAGTAGTTCCAGCGGACCCTACGAGCAGTACTTC. This translates into CASSSSGPYEQYF. Drawing the rest from reference TRBV19 and TRBJ2-7, the complete variable domain is DGGITQSPKYLFRKEGQNVTLSCEQNLNHDAMYWYRQDPGQGLRLIYYSQIVNDFQKGDIAEGYSVSREKKESFPLTVTSAQKNPTAFYLCASSSSGPYEQYFGPGTRLTVT.

The gene calls are TRBV3-1 (or the pseudogene TRBV3-2) and TRBJ2-5; D is perhaps TRBD1 (7 bases). With 4 bases removed from V and 9 bases from J, the gap between germline ends came to 21 bases. The germline V gene encodes CDR1 LGHDT and CDR2 YNNKEL (reference sequence). The CDR3 loop spans 15 amino acids. For the CDR3, the DNA is TGTGCCAGCAGCCCGCCGGGACTGATCACAGGGGCCCAGTACTTC. It encodes CASSPPGLITGAQYF.

This chain joins TRBV4-3 and TRBJ2-5; 7 bases map to TRBD1. Germline CDR1 reads LGHNA; CDR2 reads YSLEER. The V segment lost 6 bases and the J segment 4 bases; nucleotides outside the gene matches: 20. The CDR3 runs to 18 residues. The CDR3 DNA follows: TGCGCCAGCAGTCCTAGAAGGATACCGACAGGGTTAGGAGAGACCCAGTACTTC. It is translated as CASSPRRIPTGLGETQYF.

The chain recombines TRBV5-6 with TRBJ2-1, with 9 nucleotides matching TRBD2. The CDR3 consists of 15 residues. The junction had 7 bases not matched to a gene; V was cut back by 2 bases and J by 7 bases. Germline CDR1 and CDR2: SGHDT and YYEEEE. Written as DNA, the CDR3 is TGTGCCAGCAGCTTTCTTAGCGGGAGTTCTAATGAGCAGTTCTTC. Amino acid sequence: CASSFLSGSSNEQFF.

The genes are TRBV4-3 and TRBJ1-1, with a possible D match to TRBD1 (6 bases). The CDR3 sequence is 14 residues long. V shed 1 base and J shed 8 bases, with 14 bases lying between them. Germline values: CDR1 LGHNA, CDR2 YSLEER. CDR3 DNA: TGCGCCAGCAGCCAAGCACGCCGTGGGACAGAAGCTTTCTTT. It yields the protein CASSQARRGTEAFF.

V gene TRBV10-3 combines with J gene TRBJ1-6, with 9 bases matching TRBD1. The junction had 6 bases not matched to a gene; V was cut back by 11 bases and J by 7 bases. The CDR3 runs to 13 residues. Germline V gene sequence: CDR1 ENHRY, CDR2 SYGVKD. In DNA form, the CDR3 reads TGTGCCTCCCGGGACAGGGAAAATTCACCCCTCCACTTT. Its translation is CASRDRENSPLHF.

The rearrangement uses TRBV5-1 and TRBJ2-1; 9 nucleotides match TRBD2. Unmatched junction bases numbered 4, after V lost 4 bases and J lost 5 bases. Germline lookup yields CDR1 SGHRS and CDR2 YFSETQ. This CDR3 is built from 14 residues. The CDR3 region has the DNA TGCGCCAGCAGCCCGGGACTAGCCCACAATGAGCAGTTCTTC. Translating gives CASSPGLAHNEQFF.

The V gene is TRBV18, the J gene TRBJ1-2; D not resolved. Germline V lookup: CDR1 KGHSH, CDR2 LQKENI. Trimming removed 2 bases from V and 6 bases from J, with 19 bases in between. The CDR3 extends over 16 amino acids. CDR3 sequence reads: CASSPIQAGLVDGYTF. In DNA, the CDR3 is TGTGCCAGCTCACCAATCCAGGCGGGCTTGGTTGATGGCTACACCTTC. The full variable domain, rest sourced from reference TRBV18 and TRBJ1-2, is NAGVMQNPRHLVRRRGQEARLRCSPMKGHSHVYWYRQLPEEGLKFMVYLQKENIIDESGMPKERFSAEFPKEGPSILRIQQVVRGDSAAYFCASSPIQAGLVDGYTFGSGTRLTVV.

This sequence joins TRBV3-1 (or the pseudogene TRBV3-2) and TRBJ2-3; 7 nucleotides match TRBD2. Trimming cost V 4 bases and J 5 bases; bases outside gene matches: 6. Germline V lookup: CDR1 LGHDT, CDR2 YNNKEL (reference sequence). This CDR3 contains 14 residues. Written as DNA, the CDR3 is TGTGCCAGCAGCCCAGCGGGACTGGTAGATACGCAGTATTTT. Translation: CASSPAGLVDTQYF.

This sequence joins TRBV6-5 and TRBJ2-5, with D perhaps matching TRBD2 (6 bases). This CDR3 has 15 residues. With 4 bases removed from V and 2 bases from J, the gap between germline ends came to 14 bases. Per the germline V gene, CDR1 is MNHEY and CDR2 is SVGAGI. In DNA form, the CDR3 reads TGTGCCAGCAGTTCGAATAGCGGAGGGCAAGAGACCCAGTACTTC. Amino acid sequence: CASSSNSGGQETQYF.

This chain uses TRBV27 with TRBJ2-7; 10 nucleotides match TRBD1. CDR1 and CDR2 from the germline V gene are MNHEY and SMNVEV (reference sequence). The CDR3 sequence is 14 residues long. J lost 4 bases, V lost 6 bases, and 6 bases had no gene match. CDR3 nucleotide sequence: TGTGCCAGCAGCAGGACAGGGGGAGGGTACGAGCAGTACTTC. Translated, it gives CASSRTGGGYEQYF.

As DNA, the CDR3 is TGTGCCAGCAGTTTATTTAACAGTGAAGAGACCCAGTACTTC. As protein: CASSLFNSEETQYF. The gene calls are TRBV28 and TRBJ2-5; D gene ambiguous. This CDR3 spans 14 amino acids. Per germline, CDR1 MDHEN and CDR2 SYDVKM. V was cut by 1 base and J by 3 bases, with 9 bases left in between.

V is TRBV11-2 and J is TRBJ1-2, with 7 bases aligning to TRBD1. V was pared by 5 bases and J by 5 bases, with 17 bases of the junction left unmatched. The germline V gene has CDR1 SGHAT and CDR2 FQNNGV. The CDR3 is 17 amino acids. The CDR3: CASSPFRTGAQFYGYTF. DNA of the CDR3: TGTGCCAGCAGCCCTTTTCGAACAGGGGCTCAATTTTATGGCTACACCTTC.

The chain uses TRBV2 and TRBJ1-2; D remains unclear. Germline CDR1 SNHLY, CDR2 FYNNEI. The CDR3 is 13 amino acids. Trimming shortened V by 6 bases and J by 7 bases, and 15 bases separated the two germline ends. The CDR3 protein is CASSPPKAGGYTF. In DNA form, the CDR3 reads TGTGCCAGCAGCCCCCCCAAAGCAGGTGGCTACACCTTC.

This chain uses TRBV18 with TRBJ1-1; possible D gene TRBD1, 6 bases. CDR3 size: 15 residues. Germline CDR1 KGHSH, CDR2 LQKENI. Trimming removed 2 bases at V and 5 bases at J, with 15 bases between. The CDR3 region is CASSPRGGTSTEAFF. CDR3 nucleotides: TGTGCCAGCTCACCAAGAGGGGGGACTAGTACTGAAGCTTTCTTT.

J is TRBJ1-1 and V is TRBV28; D is ambiguous. Germline assignment: CDR1 MDHEN and CDR2 SYDVKM. The CDR3 has 13 amino acids. The V end lost 10 bases, the J end lost 1 base, and 13 bases lay between the germline ends. DNA for the CDR3: TGTGCCATCTTTCCTGCGGGGAACACTGAAGCTTTCTTT. This codes for CAIFPAGNTEAFF.

J is TRBJ2-3 and V is TRBV9; D ambiguous. Per germline, CDR1 SGDLS and CDR2 YYNGEE. V dropped 0 bases and J dropped 6 bases, with 8 bases sitting between them. The CDR3 is made up of 13 amino acids. The CDR3: CASSVDPRDTQYF. The CDR3 DNA sequence: TGTGCCAGCAGCGTAGACCCCAGGGATACGCAGTATTTT. Using reference TRBV9 and TRBJ2-3 for the parts outside the CDR3, the full variable domain is DSGVTQTPKHLITATGQRVTLRCSPRSGDLSVYWYQQSLDQGLQFLIQYYNGEERAKGNILERFSAQQFPDLHSELNLSSLELGDSALYFCASSVDPRDTQYFGPGTRLTVL.

The V call is TRBV5-1, the J call TRBJ1-1, with TRBD1 as a possible D gene (5 bases). The CDR3 consists of 15 residues. Trimming left V 0 bases short and J 0 bases short, with 9 bases between. CDR1 is SGHRS and CDR2 is YFSETQ in the germline V gene. This CDR3 reads CASSLGAGLNTEAFF. In nucleotides, the CDR3 is TGCGCCAGCAGCTTGGGTGCAGGGTTGAACACTGAAGCTTTCTTT.